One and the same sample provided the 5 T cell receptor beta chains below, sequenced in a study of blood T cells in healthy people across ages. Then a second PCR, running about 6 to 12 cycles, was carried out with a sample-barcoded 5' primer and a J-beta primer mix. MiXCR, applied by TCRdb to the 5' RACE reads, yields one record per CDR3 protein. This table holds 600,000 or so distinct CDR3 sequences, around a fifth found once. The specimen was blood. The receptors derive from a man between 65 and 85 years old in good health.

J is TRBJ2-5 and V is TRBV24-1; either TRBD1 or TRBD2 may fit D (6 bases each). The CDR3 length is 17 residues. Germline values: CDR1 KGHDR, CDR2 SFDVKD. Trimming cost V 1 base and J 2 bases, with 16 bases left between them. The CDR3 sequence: CATSDFHGQTRQETQYF. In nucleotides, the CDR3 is TGTGCCACCAGTGATTTCCACGGACAGACTAGGCAAGAGACCCAGTACTTC.

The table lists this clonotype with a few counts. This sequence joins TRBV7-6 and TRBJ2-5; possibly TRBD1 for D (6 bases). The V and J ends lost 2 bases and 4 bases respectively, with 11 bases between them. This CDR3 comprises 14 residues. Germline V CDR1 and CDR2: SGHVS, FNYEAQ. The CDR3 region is CASSLNLGGETQYF. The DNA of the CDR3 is TGTGCCAGCAGCTTAAATCTAGGGGGAGAGACCCAGTACTTC.

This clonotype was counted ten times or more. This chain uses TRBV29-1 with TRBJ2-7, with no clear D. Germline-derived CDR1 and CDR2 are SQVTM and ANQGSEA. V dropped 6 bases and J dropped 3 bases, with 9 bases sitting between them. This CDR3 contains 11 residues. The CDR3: CSVRLFYEQYF. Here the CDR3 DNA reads TGCAGCGTCCGCCTTTTCTACGAGCAGTACTTC.

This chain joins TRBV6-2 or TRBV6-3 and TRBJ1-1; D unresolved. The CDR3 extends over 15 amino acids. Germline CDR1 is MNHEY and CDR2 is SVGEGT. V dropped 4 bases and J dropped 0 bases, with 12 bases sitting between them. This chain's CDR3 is CASSFPGKMNTEAFF. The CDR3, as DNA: TGTGCCAGCAGTTTTCCAGGAAAAATGAACACTGAAGCTTTCTTT.

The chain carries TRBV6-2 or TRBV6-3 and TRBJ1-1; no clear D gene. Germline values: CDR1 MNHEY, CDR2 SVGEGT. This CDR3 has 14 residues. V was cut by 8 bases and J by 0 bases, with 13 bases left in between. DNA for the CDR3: TGTGCCAGCCGGGTCAACGTCGTGAACACTGAAGCTTTCTTT. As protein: CASRVNVVNTEAFF.